Below are 22 T cell receptor beta chains sequenced from a single sample in a study of glioma-infiltrating T cells after dendritic cell vaccination. Generated by immunoSEQ multiplex PCR, the TCRdb table keeps only in-frame clones and is missing some. The data show about 92,000 clones, 85% to 90% seen once. Material: blood, obtained before dendritic cell vaccination. Receptor source: a human donor with glioblastoma.

The chain uses TRBV7-2 and TRBJ2-1, with D uncertain. The CDR3 extends over 16 amino acids. The germline V gene has CDR1 SGHTA and CDR2 FQGNSA. Deletions cut 2 bases from V and 7 bases from J, with 18 bases between. The CDR3 protein is CASSLSRDKIGNEQFF. For the CDR3, the DNA is TGTGCCAGCAGCTTAAGCCGTGACAAAATTGGGAATGAGCAGTTCTTC. The whole variable domain, filled in from reference TRBV7-2 and TRBJ2-1, reads GAGVSQSPSNKVTEKGKDVELRCDPISGHTALYWYRQSLGQGLEFLIYFQGNSAPDKSGLPSDRFSAERTGGSVSTLTIQRTQQEDSAVYLCASSLSRDKIGNEQFFGPGTRLTVL.

The chain links TRBV6-5 to TRBJ2-7; 8 positions match TRBD1. J was trimmed by 1 base and V by 2 bases; bases with no gene match: 7. Germline lookup yields CDR1 MNHEY and CDR2 SVGAGI. The CDR3 totals 16 residues. CDR3 nucleotide sequence: TGTGCCAGCAGTTACGGACAGGGAGCGGCGTCCTACGAGCAGTACTTC. Its protein is CASSYGQGAASYEQYF.

J is TRBJ2-7 and V is TRBV5-5, with 8 bases aligning to TRBD2. This CDR3 is 17 amino acids long. CDR1 is SGHKS, CDR2 YYEKEE, per germline (reference sequence). J gave up 5 bases and V 0 bases, and 13 bases lay outside the gene matches. The DNA for the CDR3 is TGTGCCAGCAGCTTGGGGGAACCGGGACTAGTCGGTGACGAGCAGTACTTC. It yields the protein CASSLGEPGLVGDEQYF.

In its sample, this clone was seen a few times. In nucleotides, the CDR3 is TGTGCCAGCAGCGTCCGGGACAAGACTATAGAGACCCAGTACTTC. As protein: CASSVRDKTIETQYF. The chain combines TRBV9 with TRBJ2-5, with a tentative D call TRBD1 (6 bases). Germline lookup yields CDR1 SGDLS and CDR2 YYNGEE. Trimming stripped 2 bases from V and 4 bases from J, with 15 bases between. The CDR3 is made up of 15 amino acids.

The chain joins TRBV5-1 to TRBJ1-1; D is ambiguous. The V end was cut by 1 base, the J end by 0 bases, with 7 bases between. The CDR3 loop spans 14 amino acids. In germline, CDR1 is SGHRS, CDR2 YFSETQ. The CDR3: CASSLRGLNTEAFF. The CDR3 DNA reads as TGCGCCAGCAGCTTGAGAGGGTTGAACACTGAAGCTTTCTTT.

This chain connects TRBV9 to TRBJ2-4; 7 bases agree with TRBD2. Trimming cost V 3 bases and J 2 bases; bases outside gene matches: 5. Germline V gene lookup returns CDR1 SGDLS and CDR2 YYNGEE. The length of the CDR3 is 15 residues. CDR3 nucleotides: TGTGCCAGCAGCGCCTTCGGGGGGACCAAAAACATTCAGTACTTC. Translated, it gives CASSAFGGTKNIQYF.

The chain employs TRBV18 and TRBJ1-1, with D tentatively TRBD1 (6 bases). Germline lookup yields CDR1 KGHSH and CDR2 LQKENI. The ends were cut back, 6 bases at V and 0 bases at J, with 14 bases in the middle. CDR3 length: 15 residues. The CDR3 coding sequence is TGTGCCAGCTCTCCTCCGAGGACAGTGAACACTGAAGCTTTCTTT. Its translation is CASSPPRTVNTEAFF.

This clone has only one observation. CDR3 residues: CASSVVGTANYGYTF. The CDR3 bases are TGTGCCAGCAGCGTAGTGGGGACAGCTAACTATGGCTACACCTTC. This chain connects TRBV9 to TRBJ1-2; 7 nucleotides align to TRBD1. The CDR3 has 15 amino acids. V gave up 0 bases and J gave up 0 bases; unmatched junction bases: 2. Germline loops: CDR1 SGDLS, CDR2 YYNGEE.

The chain uses TRBV13 and TRBJ1-2, with TRBD1 matching over 7 bases. V shed 5 bases, J shed 0 bases, and the junction held 3 bases outside the gene matches. This CDR3 is 14 amino acids long. The germline CDR1 and CDR2 sequences are PRHDT and FYEKMQ (reference sequence). The CDR3 sequence: CASSPRGSNYGYTF. For the CDR3, the DNA is TGTGCCAGCAGCCCCAGGGGGTCTAACTATGGCTACACCTTC.

The chain employs TRBV6-6 and TRBJ1-5; TRBD1 aligns across 7 bases. The CDR3 extends over 15 amino acids. Trimming took 4 bases from V and 9 from J; bases not matched to a gene: 12. CDR1 MNHNY and CDR2 SVGAGI come from the germline V gene (reference sequence). CDR3 sequence reads: CASSSDDRDFAPQHF. The CDR3 DNA sequence: TGTGCCAGCAGTTCCGATGACAGGGACTTTGCGCCCCAGCATTTT.

This clone appeared a single time. The V gene is TRBV5-1, the J gene TRBJ1-4; 7 positions agree with TRBD1. Germline CDR1 is SGHRS and CDR2 is YFSETQ. This CDR3 is 16 amino acids long. The trim removed 1 base at V and 0 bases at J, leaving 3 bases unmatched. In nucleotides, the CDR3 is TGCGCCAGCAGCTTGAGACAGGGTGCAACTAATGAAAAACTGTTTTTT. It specifies CASSLRQGATNEKLFF.

This chain links TRBV10-3 with TRBJ2-1, with 9 bases aligning to TRBD2. The V and J ends lost 0 bases and 7 bases, in that order; junction bases with no gene match: 10. Germline V gene data show CDR1 as ENHRY and CDR2 as SYGVKD. The CDR3 loop spans 17 amino acids. CDR3 protein: CAISESVAGGLVNEQFF. The CDR3 DNA reads TGTGCCATCAGTGAGTCTGTCGCGGGAGGGCTGGTAAATGAGCAGTTCTTC.

This clone is a singleton in its sample. V usage is TRBV7-9 and J usage is TRBJ1-6; 10 nucleotides line up with TRBD1. The V gene end was trimmed by 5 bases and the J gene end by 7 bases; junction bases not matched to a gene: 8. The germline V gene has CDR1 SEHNR and CDR2 FQNEAQ (reference sequence). This CDR3 comprises 16 residues. CDR3 nucleotide sequence: TGTGCCAGCAGCCGGGGGCGGGACAGGGGAAATTCACCCCTCCACTTT. It encodes CASSRGRDRGNSPLHF.

J is TRBJ1-1 and V is TRBV18; D call uncertain. CDR3 size: 15 residues. Germline assignment: CDR1 KGHSH and CDR2 LQKENI. Trimming pared 0 bases from V and 1 base from J, leaving 9 bases between. The CDR3 sequence: CASSPPAARNTEAFF. The CDR3 nucleotides read TGTGCCAGCTCACCACCCGCCGCCAGGAACACTGAAGCTTTCTTT.

V gene TRBV9 combines with J gene TRBJ2-2, with a tentative D call TRBD2 (6 bases). Per the germline V gene, CDR1 is SGDLS and CDR2 is YYNGEE. With 3 bases removed from V and 3 bases from J, the gap between germline ends came to 12 bases. The CDR3 has 15 amino acids. CDR3 bases: TGTGCCAGCAGCGCTGGGGACTCATACACCGGGGAGCTGTTTTTT. It specifies CASSAGDSYTGELFF. Full variable domain (rest looked up from reference TRBV9 and TRBJ2-2): DSGVTQTPKHLITATGQRVTLRCSPRSGDLSVYWYQQSLDQGLQFLIQYYNGEERAKGNILERFSAQQFPDLHSELNLSSLELGDSALYFCASSAGDSYTGELFFGEGSRLTVL.

A remark on this clone: The junction departs from the called germline gene at one end, perhaps through a read error. The rearrangement links TRBV25-1 to TRBJ1-1; D may be TRBD1 (5 bases). Germline V lookup: CDR1 MGHDK, CDR2 SYGVNS. The CDR3 is 12 residues long. The CDR3 coding sequence is TGTGCCAGCAGAGCCGGGGGGACTGGAGCTTTCTTT. It translates to CASRAGGTGAFF.

In nucleotides, the CDR3 is TGCGCCAGCAGCTTGGGGCAGGGGGTACTCTACGAGCAGTACTTC. Encoded protein: CASSLGQGVLYEQYF. The chain is built from TRBV5-1 and TRBJ2-7; 7 nucleotides agree with TRBD1. Germline CDR1 and CDR2: SGHRS and YFSETQ. Trimming removed 0 bases from V and 3 bases from J; junction bases left unmatched: 6. The CDR3 spans 15 residues.

The chain recombines TRBV6-1 with TRBJ1-5; D is unclear. The germline CDR1 and CDR2 sequences are MNHNS and SASEGT. The V end was cut by 2 bases, the J end by 9 bases, with 20 bases between. This CDR3 is built from 16 residues. CDR3 nucleotides: TGTGCCAGCAGTGAATTACCAAGAGGGTCATCAGGGCCCCAGCATTTT. This sequence encodes CASSELPRGSSGPQHF.

This clone was found a few times. The gene calls are TRBV6-6 and TRBJ2-7; the D gene is possibly TRBD2 (6 bases). The CDR3 contains 14 residues. Trimming removed 4 bases from V and 4 bases from J, with 14 bases in between. Germline-derived CDR1 and CDR2 are MNHNY and SVGAGI (reference sequence). The CDR3 protein is CASSSAGTGYEQYF. The CDR3 nucleotides read TGTGCCAGCAGTTCGGCGGGAACCGGTTACGAGCAGTACTTC.

This clone has only one observation. The DNA for the CDR3 is TGTGCCAGTAGTAATGGTGAGTTCACTGAAGCTTTCTTT. This encodes CASSNGEFTEAFF. The chain is built from TRBV19 and TRBJ1-1; D not certain. Trimming removed 4 bases from V and 4 bases from J, with 10 bases in between. CDR3 length: 13 amino acids. CDR1 and CDR2 (germline): LNHDA, SQIVND (reference sequence).

V is TRBV27 and J is TRBJ2-5; maybe TRBD2 (5 bases). Trimming left V 5 bases short and J 5 bases short, with 12 bases between. This CDR3 contains 13 residues. Germline V gives CDR1 MNHEY, CDR2 SMNVEV (reference sequence). Here the CDR3 reads CASSITSGETQYF. The CDR3 nucleotides read TGTGCCAGCAGTATAACAAGCGGTGAGACCCAGTACTTC.

This clone appeared a few times. Additional DNA sequences in this sample encode the identical CDR3. V usage is TRBV11-3 and J usage is TRBJ2-1; a weak D match, TRBD1 (6 bases). The length of the CDR3 is 13 residues. Germline assignment: CDR1 SGHNT and CDR2 YENEEA. V lost 1 base, J lost 5 bases, and 6 bases lay in between. CDR3 sequence reads: CASSLGQDNEQFF. For the CDR3, the DNA is TGTGCCAGCAGCTTAGGACAGGACAATGAGCAGTTCTTC.